This T cell receptor beta chain is drawn from a study of blood T cell repertoires in COVID-19. Study as a whole: Samples of COVID-19 (acute and convalescent) were obtained from the United States, Italy and Spain. Sources were T cells, B-cell-depleted T cells, or PBMCs; the material itself was cDNA or gDNA.

As processed by the authors: Counts of nucleated cells, estimated from reference gene primer amplification, were obtained. Some clones are missing from TCRdb's copy, which holds only in-frame ones; the method was immunoSEQ multiplex PCR. V, J and clone size were drawn from that table, and D and trimming were deduced from the DNA. The sample has tens of thousands of clones; 85% are singletons. Unmatched junction bases numbered 8, after V lost 10 bases and J lost 4 bases. Germline V gene lookup returns CDR1 SGHTA and CDR2 FQGNSA. The CDR3 length is 14 residues. Sequencing used peripheral blood. This receptor was obtained from a man aged 70 or older with acute or convalescent COVID-19. The chain joins TRBV7-2 to TRBJ1-1; 11 bases fit TRBD1. The chain's CDR3 is CATGQGAVGTEAFF. As DNA, the CDR3 is TGTGCCACCGGACAGGGGGCAGTCGGCACTGAAGCTTTCTTT. The whole variable domain, filled in from reference TRBV7-2 and TRBJ1-1, reads GAGVSQSPSNKVTEKGKDVELRCDPISGHTALYWYRQSLGQGLEFLIYFQGNSAPDKSGLPSDRFSAERTGGSVSTLTIQRTQQEDSAVYLCATGQGAVGTEAFFGQGTRLTVV.